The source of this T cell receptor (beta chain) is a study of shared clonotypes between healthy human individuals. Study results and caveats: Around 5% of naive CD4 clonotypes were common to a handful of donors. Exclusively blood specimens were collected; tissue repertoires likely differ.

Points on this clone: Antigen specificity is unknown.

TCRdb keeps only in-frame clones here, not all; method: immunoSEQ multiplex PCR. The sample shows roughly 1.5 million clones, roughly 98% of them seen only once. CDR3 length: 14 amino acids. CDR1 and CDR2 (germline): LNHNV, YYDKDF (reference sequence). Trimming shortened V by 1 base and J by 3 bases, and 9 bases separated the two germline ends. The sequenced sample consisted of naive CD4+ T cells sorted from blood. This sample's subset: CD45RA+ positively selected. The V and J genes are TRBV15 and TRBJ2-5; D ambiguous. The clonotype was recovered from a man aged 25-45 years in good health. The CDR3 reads CATSRAAPEETQYF. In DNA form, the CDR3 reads TGTGCCACCAGCAGAGCGGCACCTGAAGAGACCCAGTACTTC.